The next 23 T cell receptor beta chains were all read from a single sample in a study of CD8 T cells in Susac syndrome. After extraction with the RNeasy kit, roughly 0.45 to 1 ug of the RNA was reverse transcribed using random hexamers. One entry per CDR3 protein results from TCRdb running MiXCR on the immunoSEQ multiplex PCR reads. The table has under 200,000 distinct CDR3 sequences, approximately 93% seen once. Input material: CD4+ T cells from PBMCs. The source of these receptors is a human donor in good health.

The genes are TRBV7-6 and TRBJ1-4, with TRBD1 as a possible D gene (6 bases). The V gene lost 6 bases and the J gene lost 8 bases, with 13 bases spanning the gap. CDR1 SGHVS and CDR2 FNYEAQ come from the germline V gene. The CDR3 totals 13 residues. CDR3 DNA sequence: TGTGCCAGCAGACGGCCCGGGGGCGAAAAACTGTTTTTT. Translation: CASRRPGGEKLFF.

V is TRBV20-1 and J is TRBJ1-6; TRBD1 matches 7 bases. V dropped 4 bases and J dropped 9; count of bases not matched to a gene: 9. The CDR3 covers 14 residues. Looked up from germline, CDR1 is DFQATT and CDR2 is SNEGSKA (reference sequence). CDR3 bases: TGCAGTGCTACCACCCAACGACAGGGTTCACCCCTCCACTTT. As protein: CSATTQRQGSPLHF.

The rearrangement joins TRBV28 to TRBJ2-1; the D is unclear. This CDR3 region has 15 residues. CDR1 and CDR2 from the germline V gene are MDHEN and SYDVKM. Deletions cut 6 bases from V and 0 bases from J, with 12 bases between. CDR3 loop: CASRDLSPSYNEQFF. The CDR3 nucleotides are TGTGCCAGCAGAGATCTCAGTCCCTCCTACAATGAGCAGTTCTTC.

The V gene is TRBV3-1, the J gene TRBJ2-3, with 12 bases aligning to TRBD2. Per germline, CDR1 LGHDT and CDR2 YNNKEL (reference sequence). The CDR3 is 17 residues long. V was pared by 4 bases and J by 2 bases, with 7 bases of the junction left unmatched. CDR3 bases: TGTGCCAGCAGCCGAAGACTAGCGGGGGCGAACACAGATACGCAGTATTTT. Translated, it gives CASSRRLAGANTDTQYF.

This sequence joins TRBV5-4 and TRBJ2-7; a possible D gene is TRBD1 (6 bases). Germline CDR1 is SGHNT and CDR2 is YYREEE (reference sequence). The CDR3 is 14 residues long. V gave up 4 bases and J gave up 4 bases, with 15 bases separating them. The CDR3 is CASSIGTPLYEQYV. The CDR3 nucleotides are TGTGCCAGCAGCATTGGGACACCTTTATACGAGCAGTACGTC.

The V call is TRBV29-1, the J call TRBJ1-1; D perhaps matches TRBD1 (5 bases). CDR1 is SQVTM and CDR2 is ANQGSEA in the germline V gene. Trimming shortened V by 3 bases and J by 1 base, and 12 bases separated the two germline ends. This CDR3 contains 14 residues. The CDR3 protein is CSVELQATNTEAFF. CDR3 DNA: TGCAGCGTTGAGTTACAGGCTACGAACACTGAAGCTTTCTTT.

This chain joins TRBV6-2 or TRBV6-3 and TRBJ2-6; no firm D call. Trimming cost V 0 bases and J 1 base, with 7 bases left between them. The CDR3 runs 16 residues. Germline V gene sequence: CDR1 MNHEY, CDR2 SVGEGT. The CDR3 sequence is CASSYSVGSGANVLTF. The CDR3 DNA reads as TGTGCCAGCAGTTACTCGGTTGGATCTGGGGCCAACGTCCTGACTTTC.

V usage is TRBV18 and J usage is TRBJ1-1; D remains unclear. CDR3 length equals 11 residues. The germline V and J ends were trimmed by 3 bases and 5 bases, with 4 bases remaining between them. From germline, CDR1 is KGHSH and CDR2 LQKENI. The CDR3 DNA reads as TGTGCCAGCTCACCGGGGACTGAAGCTTTCTTT. This sequence encodes CASSPGTEAFF. Full variable domain (outside the CDR3, taken from reference TRBV18 and TRBJ1-1): NAGVMQNPRHLVRRRGQEARLRCSPMKGHSHVYWYRQLPEEGLKFMVYLQKENIIDESGMPKERFSAEFPKEGPSILRIQQVVRGDSAAYFCASSPGTEAFFGQGTRLTVV.

The chain uses TRBV6-2 or TRBV6-3 and TRBJ1-5, with TRBD1 identical over 8 bases. The CDR3 loop spans 17 amino acids. Germline V gene data show CDR1 as MNHEY and CDR2 as SVGEGT. The junction had 6 bases not matched to a gene; V was cut back by 0 bases and J by 2 bases. The CDR3 DNA is TGTGCCAGCAGTTACTCCAGACAGGGGACTCGCAATCAGCCCCAGCATTTT. Translating gives CASSYSRQGTRNQPQHF.

The V gene is TRBV27, the J gene TRBJ1-2; 11 nucleotides align to TRBD1. In germline, CDR1 is MNHEY, CDR2 SMNVEV (reference sequence). Trimming removed 8 bases from V and 11 bases from J; junction bases left unmatched: 4. This CDR3 contains 11 residues. Written as DNA, the CDR3 is TGTGCCAGCCGTGGGACAGGGGGTTACACCTTC. This codes for CASRGTGGYTF.

This sequence joins TRBV12-3 or TRBV12-4 and TRBJ2-7; 7 bases are a match to TRBD1. V shed 4 bases and J 4 bases; nucleotides not matched to a gene: 4. The CDR3 spans 13 residues. The CDR3 region has the DNA TGTGCCAGCAGTTGGGGACAGAAATACGAGCAGTACGTC. It specifies CASSWGQKYEQYV.

The chain recombines TRBV5-4 with TRBJ1-1; no clear D. The V gene lost 0 bases and the J gene lost 0 bases, with 6 bases spanning the gap. The CDR3 sequence is 14 residues long. Germline CDR1 and CDR2: SGHNT and YYREEE (reference sequence). The CDR3 DNA is TGTGCCAGCAGCTTGGAGCGGATGAACACTGAAGCTTTCTTT. This encodes CASSLERMNTEAFF.

The chain joins TRBV5-1 to TRBJ1-6; the D gene is possibly TRBD1 (5 bases). The CDR3 has 15 residues. Germline V gives CDR1 SGHRS, CDR2 YFSETQ. Trimming left V 3 bases short and J 5 bases short, with 12 bases between. The CDR3, as DNA: TGCGCCAGCAGCTCTACCGGGACGGATAATTCACCCCTCCACTTT. It encodes CASSSTGTDNSPLHF.

The chain joins TRBV30 to TRBJ1-3; D not certain. Germline lookup yields CDR1 GTSNPN and CDR2 SVGIG (reference sequence). The V gene lost 2 bases and the J gene lost 0 bases, with 8 bases spanning the gap. This CDR3 has 14 amino acids. The CDR3 sequence is CAWSSPLSGNTIYF. CDR3 bases: TGTGCCTGGAGTTCACCCCTCTCTGGAAACACCATATATTTT.

This clonotype was observed a single time. The rearrangement links TRBV27 to TRBJ2-1; 10 bases line up with TRBD2. The V segment lost 4 bases and the J segment 10 bases; nucleotides outside the gene matches: 10. Germline V gene data show CDR1 as MNHEY and CDR2 as SMNVEV (reference sequence). CDR3 length: 15 residues. The CDR3 DNA reads TGTGCCAGCAGTTCAGCGGGGGGGCCGGGTTGGGAGCAGTTCTTC. Residues: CASSSAGGPGWEQFF.

The J gene is TRBJ1-1, the V gene TRBV29-1; no firm D call. Germline CDR1 reads SQVTM; CDR2 reads ANQGSEA. Trimming left V 7 bases short and J 0 bases short, with 12 bases between. The CDR3 is 13 amino acids. CDR3 sequence reads: CSANRDMNTEAFF. The CDR3 DNA reads as TGCAGCGCGAACCGGGATATGAACACTGAAGCTTTCTTT.

The J gene is TRBJ1-5, the V gene TRBV6-6, with D possibly matching TRBD1 (5 bases). Germline assignment: CDR1 MNHNY and CDR2 SVGAGI (reference sequence). This CDR3 has 15 residues. The V end was cut by 2 bases, the J end by 1 base, with 9 bases between. CDR3 in DNA: TGTGCCAGCAGTTACCCAGGGAAAAGCAATCAGCCCCAGCATTTT. Its translation is CASSYPGKSNQPQHF.

CDR3 in amino acids: CASSTGNQPQHF. CDR3 in DNA: TGTGCCAGCAGTACCGGCAATCAGCCCCAGCATTTT. The rearrangement joins TRBV28 to TRBJ1-5, with unresolved D. This CDR3 comprises 12 residues. Germline values: CDR1 MDHEN, CDR2 SYDVKM. V lost 5 bases and J lost 2, with 4 bases in between.

This clonotype was picked up one time. V gene TRBV7-2 combines with J gene TRBJ2-3; the match to TRBD2 covers 8 bases. This CDR3 is built from 14 residues. The germline V gene encodes CDR1 SGHTA and CDR2 FQGNSA. After removal of 3 bases from V and 5 bases from J, the junction contained 4 bases not matched to a gene. CDR3 region: CASSLRGAVDTQYF. The CDR3 DNA reads as TGTGCCAGCAGCTTGCGGGGGGCGGTAGATACGCAGTATTTT.

This chain joins TRBV23-1 and TRBJ2-4, with D perhaps given as TRBD1 or TRBD2 (5 bases each). TRBV23-1 is reported as an ORF; its role is uncertain. This CDR3 contains 17 residues. V lost 3 bases to trimming and J lost 2 bases, with 17 bases between them. The CDR3 protein is CASSHPARGFPKNIQYF. The CDR3 nucleotides are TGCGCCAGCAGTCACCCCGCGAGGGGATTTCCCAAAAACATTCAGTACTTC.

The chain recombines TRBV18 with TRBJ1-4; possibly TRBD1 for D (6 bases). The ends were cut back, 3 bases at V and 0 bases at J, with 8 bases in the middle. CDR3 length: 15 residues. CDR1 and CDR2 from the germline V gene are KGHSH and LQKENI. CDR3 nucleotides: TGTGCCAGCTCACCGCAGGGGACAACTAATGAAAAACTGTTTTTT. This translates into CASSPQGTTNEKLFF.

V and J are TRBV5-1 and TRBJ2-5; 14 positions agree with TRBD2. The V and J ends lost 4 bases and 4 bases, in that order; junction bases with no gene match: 12. This CDR3 has 18 residues. Germline V gene lookup returns CDR1 SGHRS and CDR2 YFSETQ. The CDR3 spells CASSLGTSGGSTPETQYF. Here the CDR3 DNA reads TGCGCCAGCAGCCTCGGGACTAGCGGGGGTTCTACCCCAGAGACCCAGTACTTC.

This clonotype was counted a few times. The chain combines TRBV12-3 or TRBV12-4 with TRBJ2-7; unclear D gene. Trimming took 5 bases from V and 6 from J, leaving 8 bases between them. The CDR3 loop spans 11 amino acids. CDR3 coding DNA: TGTGCCAGCAGTGGCCTAGGCGAGCAGTACTTC. Residues: CASSGLGEQYF.